Sequencing of this T cell receptor (beta chain) was carried out in a study of Ad26.COV2.S vaccination and SARS-CoV-2 variants. Method: immunoSEQ multiplex PCR; TCRdb's copy keeps in-frame clones and lacks some. The sample carries about 460,000 clones, 80% to 90% recorded once. Germline V gene sequence: CDR1 GTSNPN, CDR2 SVGIG (reference sequence). This CDR3 comprises 13 residues. V lost 1 base and J 7 bases, leaving 11 bases between the germline ends. Treatment of the sample: over 15 received Ad26.COV2.S at low or high dose, single or two shots; roughly five received placebo; per-sample allocation not given. The investigators took samples on day 63 after the first vaccine or placebo injection.

This chain links TRBV30 with TRBJ1-5; D remains ambiguous. The origin of this receptor is a person aged 18 to 65 who received the Ad26.COV2.S COVID-19 vaccine or a placebo. The starting material was peripheral blood, obtained in a trial of Ad26.COV2.S vaccine versus placebo. The CDR3 reads CAWSGSRWQPQHF. DNA of the CDR3: TGTGCCTGGAGTGGCAGCAGGTGGCAGCCCCAGCATTTT.